The rows below give T cell receptor beta chains drawn from one sample of a study of shared clonotypes between healthy human individuals. Method: immunoSEQ multiplex PCR; TCRdb's copy keeps in-frame clones and lacks some. The sample carries fewer than 2.5 million clones, approximately 94% recorded once. The sequenced material came from naive CD4+ T cells from PBMCs. These receptors all come from a man between 18 and 29 years old in good health. Some clones in this sample may be carry-over from other donors' samples. CDR3s include the opening cysteine and the closing phenylalanine or tryptophan. D genes are given only for firm matches. Some rows mark clone size as missing; the rest say once, few, many or name a class of expanded clone.

clone_size,v_call,j_call,d_call,cdr3_aa,cdr3_nt
few,TRBV10-3,TRBJ1-5,NA,CAISGGEQPQHF,TGTGCCATCAGTGGGGGGGAACAGCCCCAGCATTTT
NA,TRBV21-1,TRBJ2-1,NA,CASSAPGTGRFNEQFF,TGTGCCAGCAGCGCCCCCGGGACAGGGCGTTTCAATGAGCAGTTCTTC
NA,TRBV5-5,TRBJ1-2,NA,CASRQDRNYGYTF,TGTGCCAGCAGACAAGACCGCAACTATGGCTACACCTTC
NA,TRBV5-8,TRBJ1-4,NA,CASSLDRTDNEKLFF,TGTGCCAGCAGCTTGGACCGGACAGATAATGAAAAACTGTTTTTT
NA,TRBV27,TRBJ1-4,NA,CASSLGAGKSREKLFF,TGTGCCAGCAGTTTGGGGGCAGGCAAATCCCGTGAAAAACTGTTTTTT
NA,TRBV10-3,TRBJ1-1,NA,CAISREGNTEAFF,TGTGCCATCAGTCGGGAGGGGAACACTGAAGCTTTCTTT
NA,TRBV28,TRBJ2-2,TRBD1,CASSLGTGDTGELFF,TGTGCCAGCAGTTTAGGGACAGGTGACACCGGGGAGCTGTTTTTT
NA,TRBV27,TRBJ2-3,TRBD1,CASSSSRQGLYTQYF,TGTGCCAGCAGTTCCTCCAGACAGGGGCTGTATACGCAGTATTTT
NA,TRBV5-8,TRBJ1-1,NA,CASSSGQRFEEAFF,TGTGCCAGCAGCTCGGGGCAGAGATTCGAAGAAGCTTTCTTT
NA,TRBV11-2,TRBJ2-6,NA,CAGGEGANVLTF,TGTGCCGGGGGCGAGGGGGCCAACGTCCTGACTTTC
once,TRBV9,TRBJ2-5,NA,CASSVSSVPQETQYF,TGTGCCAGCAGCGTATCTAGCGTCCCTCAAGAGACCCAGTACTTC
NA,TRBV28,TRBJ2-3,NA,CASTGESTDTQYF,TGTGCCAGCACTGGGGAGAGCACAGATACGCAGTATTTT
NA,TRBV7-9,TRBJ1-2,NA,CASHNLEGSGYTF,TGTGCCAGCCATAACCTCGAAGGAAGTGGCTACACCTTC
NA,TRBV10-3,TRBJ1-1,NA,CAISEVSLNTEAFF,TGTGCCATCAGTGAAGTTTCGTTGAACACTGAAGCTTTCTTT
NA,TRBV5-1,TRBJ1-2,NA,CASSLGRSLGGYTF,TGCGCCAGCAGTCTCGGACGGAGTTTGGGGGGCTACACCTTC
NA,TRBV9,TRBJ2-2,NA,CASSVDDGELFF,TGTGCCAGCAGCGTAGATGACGGGGAGCTGTTTTTT
NA,TRBV5-1,TRBJ2-3,NA,CASSPSGRSTDTQYF,TGCGCCAGCAGCCCATCGGGACGTAGCACAGATACGCAGTATTTT
NA,TRBV7-2,TRBJ2-7,NA,CASSLDYYEQYF,TGTGCCAGCAGCTTAGACTATTACGAGCAGTACTTC
NA,TRBV5-6,TRBJ1-4,TRBD1,CASSPDRGIGEKLFF,TGTGCCAGCAGCCCCGACAGGGGGATAGGTGAAAAACTGTTTTTT
NA,TRBV5-1,TRBJ2-7,TRBD2,CASSYDSGVSYEQYF,TGCGCCAGCAGCTATGATAGCGGGGTCTCCTACGAGCAGTACTTC
NA,TRBV9,TRBJ1-3,TRBD1,CASSVATGVDTIYF,TGTGCCAGCAGCGTAGCGACAGGGGTGGACACCATATATTTT
NA,TRBV7-2,TRBJ2-5,TRBD1,CASSLRDRVWNQETQYF,TGTGCCAGCAGCCTCCGGGACAGGGTTTGGAACCAAGAGACCCAGTACTTC
NA,TRBV18,TRBJ2-7,NA,CASSPPPGRYEQYF,TGTGCCAGCTCACCACCCCCAGGGCGCTACGAGCAGTACTTC
NA,TRBV2,TRBJ1-2,TRBD1,CASSVGQGVYGYTF,TGTGCCAGCAGTGTGGGACAGGGCGTCTATGGCTACACCTTC
NA,TRBV5-1,TRBJ2-2,TRBD2,CASNLGSGRLGELFF,TGCGCCAGCAACTTAGGTAGCGGGAGACTCGGGGAGCTGTTTTTT